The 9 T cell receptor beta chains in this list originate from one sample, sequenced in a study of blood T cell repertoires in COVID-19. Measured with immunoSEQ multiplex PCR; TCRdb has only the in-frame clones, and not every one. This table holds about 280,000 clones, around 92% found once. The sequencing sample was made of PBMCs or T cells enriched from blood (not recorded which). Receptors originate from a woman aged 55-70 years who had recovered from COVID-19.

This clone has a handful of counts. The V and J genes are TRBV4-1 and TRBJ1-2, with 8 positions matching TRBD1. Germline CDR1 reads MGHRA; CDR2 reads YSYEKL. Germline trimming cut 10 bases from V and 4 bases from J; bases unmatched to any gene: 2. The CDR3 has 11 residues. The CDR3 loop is CAIGTGYGYTF. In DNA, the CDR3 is TGCGCCATAGGGACAGGCTATGGCTACACCTTC.

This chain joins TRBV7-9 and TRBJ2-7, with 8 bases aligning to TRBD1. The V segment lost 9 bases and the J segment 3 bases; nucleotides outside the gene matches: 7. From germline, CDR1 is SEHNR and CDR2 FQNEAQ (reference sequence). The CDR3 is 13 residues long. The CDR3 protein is CASHGQGNYEQYF. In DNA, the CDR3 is TGTGCCAGTCATGGACAGGGAAACTACGAGCAGTACTTC.

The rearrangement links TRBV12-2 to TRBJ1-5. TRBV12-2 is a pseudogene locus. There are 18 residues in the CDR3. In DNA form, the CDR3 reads TGTGCAAGTCGCTTAGTGGTCCGAGCGGGGCCTGGGAATCAGCCCCAGCATTTT. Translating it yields CASRLVVRAGPGNQPQHF.

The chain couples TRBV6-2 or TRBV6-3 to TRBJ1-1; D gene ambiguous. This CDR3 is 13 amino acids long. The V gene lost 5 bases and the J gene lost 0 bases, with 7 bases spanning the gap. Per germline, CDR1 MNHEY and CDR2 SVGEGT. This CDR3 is CASSNTMNTEAFF. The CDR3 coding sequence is TGTGCCAGCAGTAACACTATGAACACTGAAGCTTTCTTT.

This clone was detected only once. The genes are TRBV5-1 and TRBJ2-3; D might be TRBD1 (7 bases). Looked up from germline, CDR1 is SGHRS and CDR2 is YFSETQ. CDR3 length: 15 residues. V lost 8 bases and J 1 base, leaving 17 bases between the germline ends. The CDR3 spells CASTRGPGGTDTQYF. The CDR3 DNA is TGCGCCAGTACGAGGGGGCCGGGGGGCACAGATACGCAGTATTTT. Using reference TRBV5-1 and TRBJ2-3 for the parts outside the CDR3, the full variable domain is KAGVTQTPRYLIKTRGQQVTLSCSPISGHRSVSWYQQTPGQGLQFLFEYFSETQRNKGNFPGRFSGRQFSNSRSEMNVSTLELGDSALYLCASTRGPGGTDTQYFGPGTRLTVL.

CDR3 protein: CASSLASAGEKLFF. The DNA of the CDR3 is TGTGCCAGCAGCTTAGCTTCAGCGGGTGAAAAACTGTTTTTT. The J gene is TRBJ1-4, the V gene TRBV7-6; D gene ambiguous. V was shortened by 0 bases and J by 7 bases, with 9 bases between the two germline ends. Per germline, CDR1 SGHVS and CDR2 FNYEAQ. This CDR3 is built from 14 residues.

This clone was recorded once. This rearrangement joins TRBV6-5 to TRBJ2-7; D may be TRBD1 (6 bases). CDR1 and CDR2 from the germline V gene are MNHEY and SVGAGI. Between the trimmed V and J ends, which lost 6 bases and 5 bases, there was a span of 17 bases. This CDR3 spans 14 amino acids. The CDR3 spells CASRLQGPGDEQYF. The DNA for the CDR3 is TGTGCCAGCAGATTACAGGGTCCTGGGGACGAGCAGTACTTC.

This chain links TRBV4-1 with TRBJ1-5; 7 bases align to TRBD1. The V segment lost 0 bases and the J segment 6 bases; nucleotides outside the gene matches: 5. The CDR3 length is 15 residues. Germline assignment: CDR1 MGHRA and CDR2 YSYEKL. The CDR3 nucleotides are TGCGCCAGCAGCCAAGATTCAGGGGGAGGTCAGCCCCAGCATTTT. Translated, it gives CASSQDSGGGQPQHF.

The CDR3 region is CASSYEGLGEKLFF. The CDR3 DNA reads as TGTGCCAGCAGTTATGAGGGACTCGGTGAAAAACTGTTTTTT. The chain carries TRBV6-2 or TRBV6-3 and TRBJ1-4; a weak D match, TRBD1 (5 bases). The CDR3 contains 14 residues. The ends were cut back, 3 bases at V and 7 bases at J, with 12 bases in the middle. Looked up from germline, CDR1 is MNHEY and CDR2 is SVGEGT.